The 13 T cell receptor beta chains below all came from one sample that was sequenced in a study of T-cell memory formation after mild COVID-19. Each CDR3 protein is one row after TCRdb ran MiXCR on the 5' RACE reads. The repertoire holds 350,000 to 400,000 distinct CDR3 sequences, with approximately 14% as singletons. The sequenced sample consisted of PBMCs or a T cell subset sorted from them (not recorded which). The receptors originated from a man aged 18 to 35 who had mild COVID-19 (a few samples of this study predate the infection). Cell type and time point are not known.

This clonotype was counted many times. V and J are TRBV20-1 and TRBJ2-2, with D tentatively TRBD1 or TRBD2 (5 bases each). The CDR3 is made up of 14 amino acids. Germline V gene lookup returns CDR1 DFQATT and CDR2 SNEGSKA (reference sequence). V shed 5 bases and J shed 4 bases, with 14 bases lying between them. The DNA of the CDR3 is TGCAGTGCTGCAGGGAGATTCGGCACCGGGGAGCTGTTTTTT. Protein: CSAAGRFGTGELFF.

The genes are TRBV6-1 and TRBJ2-7, with 11 bases that match TRBD2. With V trimmed by 5 bases and J by 6 bases, 6 bases remained unmatched. Germline CDR1 MNHNS, CDR2 SASEGT. This CDR3 region has 14 residues. The CDR3 DNA sequence: TGTGCCAGCAGTCGTGACGGGACTAGCGGCGAGCAGTACGTC. It codes for CASSRDGTSGEQYV.

The table lists this clonotype with many counts. CDR3 coding DNA: TGTGCCAGTAGTGATCGGAAGCGGGATGGCTACACCTTC. As protein: CASSDRKRDGYTF. This rearrangement joins TRBV19 to TRBJ1-2; D ambiguous. V was clipped by 5 bases and J by 6 bases, with 13 bases between them. The CDR3 covers 13 residues. Germline assignment: CDR1 LNHDA and CDR2 SQIVND (reference sequence).

This clonotype was observed once. The chain couples TRBV6-5 to TRBJ1-5; TRBD1 agrees at 9 bases. The CDR3 extends over 17 amino acids. V lost 5 bases to trimming and J lost 0 bases; unmatched junction nucleotides: 8. CDR1 MNHEY and CDR2 SVGAGI come from the germline V gene. CDR3 sequence reads: CASSDTGGPYSNQPQHF. CDR3 sequence (DNA): TGTGCCAGCAGTGATACAGGGGGCCCTTATAGCAATCAGCCCCAGCATTTT.

V and J are TRBV6-5 and TRBJ1-4; D unclear. The CDR3 covers 16 residues. The germline V gene encodes CDR1 MNHEY and CDR2 SVGAGI. V was shortened by 0 bases and J by 3 bases, with 11 bases between the two germline ends. CDR3 nucleotides: TGTGCCAGCAGTTACTCGGGAGGCTCAGCTAATGAAAAACTGTTTTTT. Amino acid sequence: CASSYSGGSANEKLFF.

The rearrangement uses TRBV18 and TRBJ2-7; D might be TRBD1 (6 bases). This CDR3 is built from 15 residues. Germline V CDR1 and CDR2: KGHSH, LQKENI. Trimming cost V 3 bases and J 0 bases, with 12 bases left between them. The CDR3 region is CASSPLGQSSYEQYV. The CDR3 region has the DNA TGTGCCAGCTCACCCCTGGGACAAAGCTCCTACGAGCAGTACGTC.

This clonotype was observed a few times. The chain links TRBV5-5 to TRBJ2-3; D is unclear. Germline assignment: CDR1 SGHKS and CDR2 YYEKEE (reference sequence). Trimming removed 7 bases from V and 3 bases from J, with 15 bases in between. The CDR3 contains 14 residues. CDR3 in DNA: TGTGCCAGCCGGTGGGATTTCTCGACAGATACGCAGTATTTT. It codes for CASRWDFSTDTQYF.

The genes are TRBV4-2 and TRBJ2-3; TRBD2 agrees at 7 bases. This CDR3 has 16 residues. Trimming cost V 0 bases and J 2 bases; bases outside gene matches: 5. Germline CDR1 is LGHNA and CDR2 is YNFKEQ. CDR3 nucleotide sequence: TGTGCCAGCAGCCAAGAAGCGGGGATCCCCACAGATACGCAGTATTTT. Protein: CASSQEAGIPTDTQYF.

The table lists this clonotype with a few counts. V usage is TRBV7-9 and J usage is TRBJ2-3; 7 nucleotides match TRBD1. V lost 6 bases and J lost 2; bases outside the gene matches: 5. The CDR3 contains 14 residues. The germline V gene encodes CDR1 SEHNR and CDR2 FQNEAQ (reference sequence). The CDR3 DNA reads as TGTGCCAGCAGGAGGGACAGTCCCACAGATACGCAGTATTTT. Translating gives CASRRDSPTDTQYF.

This clonotype was picked up a small number of times. The rearrangement joins TRBV7-8 to TRBJ2-5; 15 nucleotides line up with TRBD2. The V gene end was trimmed by 4 bases and the J gene end by 5 bases; junction bases not matched to a gene: 5. Looked up from germline, CDR1 is SGHVS and CDR2 is FQNEAQ. This CDR3 spans 16 amino acids. The chain's CDR3 is CASSSGLAGGPETQYF. The CDR3 nucleotides read TGTGCCAGCAGCTCAGGACTAGCGGGGGGGCCGGAGACCCAGTACTTC.

CDR3 loop: CASSLGSGGFGADTQYF. The CDR3 DNA is TGTGCCAGCAGCTTAGGAAGCGGGGGATTTGGGGCAGATACGCAGTATTTT. The V and J genes are TRBV7-2 and TRBJ2-3, with 8 nucleotides matching TRBD2. This CDR3 comprises 17 residues. The trim removed 1 base at V and 4 bases at J, leaving 10 bases unmatched. Germline V gene data show CDR1 as SGHTA and CDR2 as FQGNSA.

The V and J genes are TRBV7-2 and TRBJ2-1; TRBD2 matches at 7 bases. The CDR3 contains 14 residues. The J segment lost 4 bases and the V segment lost 4 bases, leaving 4 bases of the junction unmatched. Germline loops: CDR1 SGHTA, CDR2 FQGNSA. The CDR3 region has the DNA TGTGCCAGCAGCTGGATAGCGGGTTACAATGAGCAGTTCTTC. Protein sequence: CASSWIAGYNEQFF.

This chain uses TRBV5-1 with TRBJ1-1, with 7 nucleotides matching TRBD1. The J segment lost 5 bases and the V segment lost 2 bases, leaving 9 bases of the junction unmatched. The CDR3 extends over 15 amino acids. Per germline, CDR1 SGHRS and CDR2 YFSETQ. The CDR3 region has the DNA TGCGCCAGCAGCTTATGGGACAGCGGGGGGACTGAAGCTTTCTTT. It is translated as CASSLWDSGGTEAFF.